This T cell receptor beta chain was identified during a study of cytomegalovirus exposure and HLA in healthy donors. Findings and limits, study-wide: It was taken for granted in presence/absence analyses that sequencing depth across donors was roughly uniform.

This clone has a single count. Antigen: not known. The germline V gene has CDR1 SGHVS and CDR2 FQNEAQ. Losses at the gene ends were 4 bases for V and 6 bases for J; bases not matched to a gene: 3. The CDR3 totals 13 residues. Both 60 Vbeta primers and 13 Jbeta primers went into the PCR. In the original analysis: It was a later analysis that counted 75 million to 90 million unique TCR beta chains, of which some 12 million were shared. Repertoires were generated with immunoSEQ multiplex PCR, while TCRdb's copy carries only in-frame clones and drops some. That table gives V, J and clone size, and the DNA gave D and trimming. The table shows approximately 190,000 clones, with about four fifths occurring only once.

Sequencing was done on a sample of PBMCs. This sequence joins TRBV7-8 and TRBJ1-2, with 9 nucleotides matching TRBD1. The sequence derives from a man between 40 and 49 years old in good health and CMV-seropositive. The CDR3 nucleotides are TGTGCCAGCAGCTCGGGACAGGGCGATGGCTACACCTTC. Amino acid sequence: CASSSGQGDGYTF.